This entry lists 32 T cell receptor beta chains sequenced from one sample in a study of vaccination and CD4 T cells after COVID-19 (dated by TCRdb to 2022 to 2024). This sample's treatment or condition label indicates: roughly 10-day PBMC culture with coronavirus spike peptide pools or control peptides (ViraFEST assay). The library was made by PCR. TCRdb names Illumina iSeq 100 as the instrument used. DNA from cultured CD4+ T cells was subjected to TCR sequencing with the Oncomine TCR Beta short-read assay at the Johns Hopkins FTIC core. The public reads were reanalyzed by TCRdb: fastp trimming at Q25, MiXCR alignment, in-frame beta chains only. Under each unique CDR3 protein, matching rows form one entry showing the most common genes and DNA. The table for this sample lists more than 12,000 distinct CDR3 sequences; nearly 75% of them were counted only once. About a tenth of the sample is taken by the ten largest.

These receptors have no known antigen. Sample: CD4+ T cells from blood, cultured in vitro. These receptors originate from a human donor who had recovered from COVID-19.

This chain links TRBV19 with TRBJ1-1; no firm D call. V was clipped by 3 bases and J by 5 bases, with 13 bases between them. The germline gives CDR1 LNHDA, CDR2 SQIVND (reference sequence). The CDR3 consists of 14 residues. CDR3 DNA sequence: TGTGCCAGTAGTATGCCCCCTCGGGGAACTGAAGCTTTCTTT. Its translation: CASSMPPRGTEAFF.

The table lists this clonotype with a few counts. The CDR3 bases are TGTGCCAAAATCCTCGGGGGGTGTTCCTACAATGAGCAGTTCTTC. Translation gives CAKILGGCSYNEQFF. The rearrangement joins TRBV19 to TRBJ2-1, with TRBD2 matching 7 bases. Trimming removed 10 bases from V and 1 base from J; junction bases left unmatched: 10. CDR1 LNHDA and CDR2 SQIVND come from the germline V gene (reference sequence). The CDR3 has 15 amino acids.

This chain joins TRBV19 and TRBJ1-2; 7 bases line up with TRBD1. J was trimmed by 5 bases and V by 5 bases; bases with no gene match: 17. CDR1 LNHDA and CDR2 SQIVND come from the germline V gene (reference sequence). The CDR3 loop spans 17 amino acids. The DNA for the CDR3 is TGTGCCAGTAGTCTCACAACCGGGACAGCAACAACGTATGGCTACACCTTC. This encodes CASSLTTGTATTYGYTF. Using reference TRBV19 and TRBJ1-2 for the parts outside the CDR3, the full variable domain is DGGITQSPKYLFRKEGQNVTLSCEQNLNHDAMYWYRQDPGQGLRLIYYSQIVNDFQKGDIAEGYSVSREKKESFPLTVTSAQKNPTAFYLCASSLTTGTATTYGYTFGSGTRLTVV.

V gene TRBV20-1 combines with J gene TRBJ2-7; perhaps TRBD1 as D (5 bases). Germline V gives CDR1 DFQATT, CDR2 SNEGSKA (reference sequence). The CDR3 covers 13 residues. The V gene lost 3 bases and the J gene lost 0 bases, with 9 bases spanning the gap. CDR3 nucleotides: TGCAGTGCTAGGGGGCAGACCTCCTACGAGCAGTACTTC. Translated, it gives CSARGQTSYEQYF.

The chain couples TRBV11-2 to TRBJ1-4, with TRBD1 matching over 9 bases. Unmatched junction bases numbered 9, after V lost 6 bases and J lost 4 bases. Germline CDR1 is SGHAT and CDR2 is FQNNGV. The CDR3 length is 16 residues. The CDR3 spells CASSFTGGSGNEKLFF. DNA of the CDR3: TGTGCCAGCAGTTTTACAGGGGGCTCCGGTAATGAAAAACTGTTTTTT.

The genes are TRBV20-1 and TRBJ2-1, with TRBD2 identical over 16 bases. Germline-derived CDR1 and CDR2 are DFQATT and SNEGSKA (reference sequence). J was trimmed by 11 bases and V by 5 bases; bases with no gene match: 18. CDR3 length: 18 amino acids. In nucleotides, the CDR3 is TGCAGTGCTCTCGAGGGACTAGCGGGAGGGCCTAATCAAGGCAAGCAGTTCTTC. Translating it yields CSALEGLAGGPNQGKQFF.

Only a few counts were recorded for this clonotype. Here the CDR3 DNA reads TGTGCCAGTAGTATCAGGCGGGAGGGCCGGGATGAGCAGTTCTTC. Translated: CASSIRREGRDEQFF. This rearrangement joins TRBV19 to TRBJ2-1; 9 bases are a match to TRBD2. CDR3 length: 15 amino acids. Germline V CDR1 and CDR2: LNHDA, SQIVND (reference sequence). V was pared by 3 bases and J by 8 bases, with 8 bases of the junction left unmatched.

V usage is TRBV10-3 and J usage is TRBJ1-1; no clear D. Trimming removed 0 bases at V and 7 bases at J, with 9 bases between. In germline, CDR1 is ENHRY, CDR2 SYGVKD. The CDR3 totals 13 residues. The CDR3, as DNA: TGTGCCATCAGTGAGTCCGAGGCCCATGAAGCTTTCTTT. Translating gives CAISESEAHEAFF.

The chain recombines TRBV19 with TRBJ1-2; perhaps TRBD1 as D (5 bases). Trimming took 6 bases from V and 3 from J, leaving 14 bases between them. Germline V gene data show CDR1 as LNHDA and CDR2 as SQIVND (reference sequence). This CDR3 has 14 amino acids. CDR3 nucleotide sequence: TGTGCCAGTAGGGGGCGGGGAATTGACTATGGCTACACCTTC. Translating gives CASRGRGIDYGYTF.

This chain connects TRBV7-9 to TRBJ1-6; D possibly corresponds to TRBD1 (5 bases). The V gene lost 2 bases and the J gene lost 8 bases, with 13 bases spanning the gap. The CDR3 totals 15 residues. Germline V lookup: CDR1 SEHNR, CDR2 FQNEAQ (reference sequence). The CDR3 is CASSLSGPGYSPLHF. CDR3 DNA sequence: TGTGCCAGCAGCTTATCGGGGCCAGGGTATTCACCCCTCCACTTT.

CDR3 in amino acids: CSAGAPRLETDTQYF. Written as DNA, the CDR3 is TGCAGTGCTGGCGCCCCGAGACTAGAGACAGATACGCAGTATTTT. The chain joins TRBV20-1 to TRBJ2-3, with D possibly being TRBD2 (6 bases). The germline V gene has CDR1 DFQATT and CDR2 SNEGSKA (reference sequence). Between the trimmed V and J ends, which lost 5 bases and 3 bases, there was a span of 18 bases. The CDR3 is made up of 15 amino acids.

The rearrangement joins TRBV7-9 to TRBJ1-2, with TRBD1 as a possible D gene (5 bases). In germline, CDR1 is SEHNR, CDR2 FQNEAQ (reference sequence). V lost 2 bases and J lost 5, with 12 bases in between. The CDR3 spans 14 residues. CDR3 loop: CASSLRDLSYGYTF. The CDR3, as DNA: TGTGCCAGCAGCTTACGGGACCTATCTTATGGCTACACCTTC.

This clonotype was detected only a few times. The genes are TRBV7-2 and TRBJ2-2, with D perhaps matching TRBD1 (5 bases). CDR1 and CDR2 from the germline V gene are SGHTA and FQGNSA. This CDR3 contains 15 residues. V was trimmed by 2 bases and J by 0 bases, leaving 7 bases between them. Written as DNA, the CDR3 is TGTGCCAGCAGCTTAACAGGCGCGAACACCGGGGAGCTGTTTTTT. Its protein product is CASSLTGANTGELFF.

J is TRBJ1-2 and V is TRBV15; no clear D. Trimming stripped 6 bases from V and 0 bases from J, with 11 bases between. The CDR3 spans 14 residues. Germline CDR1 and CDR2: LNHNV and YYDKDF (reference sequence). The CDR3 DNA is TGTGCCACCAGTTCGGGCTATACTAACTATGGCTACACCTTC. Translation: CATSSGYTNYGYTF. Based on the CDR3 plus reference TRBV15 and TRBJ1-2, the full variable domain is DAMVIQNPRYQVTQFGKPVTLSCSQTLNHNVMYWYQQKSSQAPKLLFHYYDKDFNNEADTPDNFQSRRPNTSFCFLDIRSPGLGDTAMYLCATSSGYTNYGYTFGSGTRLTVV.

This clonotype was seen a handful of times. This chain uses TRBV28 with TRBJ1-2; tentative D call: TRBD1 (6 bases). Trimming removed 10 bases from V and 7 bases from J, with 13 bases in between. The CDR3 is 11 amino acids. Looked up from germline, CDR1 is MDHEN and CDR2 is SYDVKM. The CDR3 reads CAIAGGRGYTF. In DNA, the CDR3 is TGTGCCATCGCGGGGGGCCGTGGCTACACCTTC.

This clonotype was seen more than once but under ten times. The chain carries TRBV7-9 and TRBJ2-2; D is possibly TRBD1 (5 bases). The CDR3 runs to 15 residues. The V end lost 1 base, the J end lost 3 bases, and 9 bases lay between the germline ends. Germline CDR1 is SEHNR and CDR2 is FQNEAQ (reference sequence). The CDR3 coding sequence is TGTGCCAGCAGCTTAGGCCCAGGGTACACCGGGGAGCTGTTTTTT. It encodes CASSLGPGYTGELFF.

The CDR3: CASSLVVLRGNGYTF. The CDR3 DNA follows: TGTGCCAGCAGCTTAGTCGTACTTCGGGGGAACGGCTACACCTTC. The genes are TRBV7-2 and TRBJ1-2; D possibly corresponds to TRBD1 (5 bases). The CDR3 has 15 residues. V was shortened by 1 base and J by 8 bases, with 17 bases between the two germline ends. CDR1 SGHTA and CDR2 FQGNSA come from the germline V gene.

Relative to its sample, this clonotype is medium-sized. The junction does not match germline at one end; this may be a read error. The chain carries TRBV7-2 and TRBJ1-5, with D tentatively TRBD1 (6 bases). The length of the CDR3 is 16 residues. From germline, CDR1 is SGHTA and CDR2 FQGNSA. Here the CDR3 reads CASSIATGLSNQPQHF. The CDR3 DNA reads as TGTGCCAGCAGCATAGCCACAGGGCTTAGCAATCAGCCCCAGCATTTT. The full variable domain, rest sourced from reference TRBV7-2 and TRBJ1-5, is GAGVSQSPSNKVTEKGKDVELRCDPISGHTALYWYRQSLGQGLEFLIYFQGNSAPDKSGLPSDRFSAERTGGSVSTLTIQRTQQEDSAVYLCASSIATGLSNQPQHFGDGTRLSIL.

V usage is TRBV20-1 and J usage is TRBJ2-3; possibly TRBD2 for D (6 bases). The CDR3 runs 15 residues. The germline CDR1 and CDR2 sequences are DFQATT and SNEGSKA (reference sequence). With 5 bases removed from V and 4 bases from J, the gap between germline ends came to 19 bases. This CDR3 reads CSASNVGGSADTQYF. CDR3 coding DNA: TGCAGTGCTTCCAACGTCGGAGGGAGTGCAGATACGCAGTATTTT.

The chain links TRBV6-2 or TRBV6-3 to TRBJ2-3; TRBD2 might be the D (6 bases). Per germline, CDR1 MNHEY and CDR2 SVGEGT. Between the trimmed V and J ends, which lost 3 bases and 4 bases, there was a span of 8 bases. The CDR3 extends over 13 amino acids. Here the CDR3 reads CASSYPGADTQYF. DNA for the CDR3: TGTGCCAGCAGTTATCCGGGGGCAGATACGCAGTATTTT.

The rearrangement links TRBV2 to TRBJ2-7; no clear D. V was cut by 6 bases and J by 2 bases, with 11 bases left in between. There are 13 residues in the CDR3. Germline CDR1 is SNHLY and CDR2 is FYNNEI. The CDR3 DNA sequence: TGTGCCAGCAGCCCTAATTTGGCCTACGAGCAGTACTTC. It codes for CASSPNLAYEQYF.

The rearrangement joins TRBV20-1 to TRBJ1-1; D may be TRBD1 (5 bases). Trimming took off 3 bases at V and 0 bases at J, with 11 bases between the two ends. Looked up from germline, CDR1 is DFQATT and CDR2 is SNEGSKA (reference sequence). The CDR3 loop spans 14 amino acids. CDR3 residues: CSARKRQLNTEAFF. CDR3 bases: TGCAGTGCTAGGAAGCGACAGCTGAACACTGAAGCTTTCTTT.

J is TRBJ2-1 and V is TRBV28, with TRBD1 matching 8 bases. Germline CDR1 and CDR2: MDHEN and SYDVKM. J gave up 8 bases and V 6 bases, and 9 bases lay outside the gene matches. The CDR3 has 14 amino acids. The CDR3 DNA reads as TGTGCCAGCAGCCACGGACAGGGAATCCATGAGCAGTTCTTC. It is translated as CASSHGQGIHEQFF.

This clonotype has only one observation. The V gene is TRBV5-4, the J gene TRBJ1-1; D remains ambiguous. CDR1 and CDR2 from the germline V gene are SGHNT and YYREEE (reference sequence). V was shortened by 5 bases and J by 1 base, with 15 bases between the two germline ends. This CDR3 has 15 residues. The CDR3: CASSPRLDSNTEAFF. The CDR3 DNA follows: TGTGCCAGCAGTCCCCGCCTTGACTCGAACACTGAAGCTTTCTTT.

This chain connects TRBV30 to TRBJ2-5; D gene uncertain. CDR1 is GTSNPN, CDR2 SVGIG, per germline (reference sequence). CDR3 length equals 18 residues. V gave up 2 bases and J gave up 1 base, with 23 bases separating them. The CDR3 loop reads CAWSTPSARPVPQETQYF. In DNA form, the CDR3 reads TGTGCCTGGAGTACCCCCTCAGCCAGGCCAGTCCCCCAAGAGACCCAGTACTTC.

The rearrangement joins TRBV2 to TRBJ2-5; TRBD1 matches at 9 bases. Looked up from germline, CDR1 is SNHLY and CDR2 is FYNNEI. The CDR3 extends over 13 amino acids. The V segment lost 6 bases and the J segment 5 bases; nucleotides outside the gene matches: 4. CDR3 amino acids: CASRGDRVETQYF. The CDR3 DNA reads TGTGCCAGCAGGGGGGACAGGGTGGAGACCCAGTACTTC.

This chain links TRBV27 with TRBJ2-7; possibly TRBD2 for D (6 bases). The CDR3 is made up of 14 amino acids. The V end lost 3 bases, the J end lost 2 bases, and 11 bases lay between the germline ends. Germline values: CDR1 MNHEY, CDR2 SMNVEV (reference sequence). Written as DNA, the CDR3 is TGTGCCAGCAGTTTTTGGGAGGCCCCCTACGAGCAGTACTTC. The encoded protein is CASSFWEAPYEQYF.

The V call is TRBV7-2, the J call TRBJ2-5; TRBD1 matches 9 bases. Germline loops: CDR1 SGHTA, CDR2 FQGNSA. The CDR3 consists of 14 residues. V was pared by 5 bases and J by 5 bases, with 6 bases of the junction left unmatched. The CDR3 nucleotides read TGTGCCAGCAGCCAAAGCGGGACAGGGGAGACCCAGTACTTC. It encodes CASSQSGTGETQYF.

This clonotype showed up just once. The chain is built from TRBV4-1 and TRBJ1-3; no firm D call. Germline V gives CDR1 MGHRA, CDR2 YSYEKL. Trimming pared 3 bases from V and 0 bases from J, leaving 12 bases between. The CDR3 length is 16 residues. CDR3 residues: CASSQPPTYSGNTIYF. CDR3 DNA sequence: TGCGCCAGCAGCCAGCCCCCCACCTACTCTGGAAACACCATATATTTT.

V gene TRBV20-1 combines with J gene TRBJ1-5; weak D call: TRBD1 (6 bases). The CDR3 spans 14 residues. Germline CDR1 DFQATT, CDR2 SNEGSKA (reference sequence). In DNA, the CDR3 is TGCAGCGTCCCTAGAGGGGGTCCCAATCAGCCCCAGCATTTT. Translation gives CSVPRGGPNQPQHF.

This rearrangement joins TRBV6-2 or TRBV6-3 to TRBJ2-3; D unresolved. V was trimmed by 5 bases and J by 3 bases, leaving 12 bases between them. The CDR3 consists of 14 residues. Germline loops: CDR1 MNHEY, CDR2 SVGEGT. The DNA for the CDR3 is TGTGCCAGCAGTCCAATACGTGGTACAGATACGCAGTATTTT. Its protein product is CASSPIRGTDTQYF.

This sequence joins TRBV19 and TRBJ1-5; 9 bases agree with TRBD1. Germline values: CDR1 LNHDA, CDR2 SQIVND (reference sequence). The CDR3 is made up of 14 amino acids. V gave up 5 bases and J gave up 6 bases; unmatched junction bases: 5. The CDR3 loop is CASSDRGLGQPQHF. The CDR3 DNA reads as TGTGCCAGTAGTGACAGGGGGTTGGGTCAGCCCCAGCATTTT.